The T cell receptor (beta chain) under discussion was sequenced for a study of shared clonotypes between healthy human individuals (dated by TCRdb to between 2020 and 2021). Concerning the study at large: Two women and three men aged 18 to 49 years were included in the cohort. For each donor, three plates each were used for CD4 naive and CD4 memory, two plates were used for CD8 naive, and one plate was used for CD8 memory. Libraries were prepared and TCR repertoires were sequenced by different laboratories using diverse techniques, in order to increase sequencing depth and limit assay-specific biases. Per donor, leukapheresis produced somewhere between about 0.9 and 9.5 billion PBMCs. To estimate repertoire size and how much clonotype sharing occurs between individuals, the study deeply sequenced the blood TCR repertoires of roughly 5 healthy adults.

The investigation overall reported the following: Pairwise subsampling led to the expectation that sequencing depth would affect the degree of clonotype sharing among donors. Because the study included only a small number of donors, the genetic and exposure-history diversity represented was limited. Sampling was restricted to blood, and TCR repertoires in tissues likely differ from the TCR repertoires found in blood. Even with the large sequencing depth, rarefaction of the sorted-subset datasets indicated that sequencing was incomplete. Estimated clonotype richness was generally larger for naive than for memory subsets. Clonotypes shared by all four sorted-subset donors showed higher generation probabilities than non-shared clonotypes. Across a few donors, roughly 5.1% of naive CD4, more than 3% of naive CD8, around 2.5% of memory CD4, and about 0.4% of memory CD8 clonotypes were shared.

CD8 naive samples were CD45RO-negative cells positively selected for CCR7, giving a CD45RA+CCR7+ population that excluded TemRA cells. The donors were healthy, HIV-negative adults with no recently reported acute infections or vaccinations. All donors were Caucasian adults living in Nashville, Tennessee, USA. Blood was obtained by leukapheresis, after which PBMCs were separated by Ficoll-Histopaque density gradient centrifugation and cryopreserved in liquid nitrogen vapor phase. Analytical flow cytometry was used to check the purity and quantity of each magnetically sorted T cell population. Genomic DNA was isolated from every sorted fraction and measured by UV absorbance on a Nanodrop 2000c. TCR CDR3 regions were amplified from genomic DNA by multiplex PCR using the deep immunoSEQ assay. Genomic DNA extracted from each cell subset was distributed evenly over all wells of several immunoSEQ 96-well plates, and each plate served as one replicate. For sorted subsets, around 0.2 ug genomic DNA, equal to approximately 30,000 T cell genomes, was loaded into each replicate PCR. Purified libraries were measured with a Qubit 3.0 fluorometer, size-checked on a Bioanalyzer 2100, and measured again with the KAPA Library Quantification kit. Every immunoSEQ 96-well plate was sequenced on a dedicated single-read 150-cycle Illumina NextSeq 550 flow cell. On the authors' methods: Because the immunoSEQ output included only junctional sequences and no quality scores, the filtering could not be the same as the filtering used for full-length reads. To assign V/J genes and CDR3, sequences were annotated against IMGT germline references using PyIR, a Python wrapper for IgBLAST v1.9. Reads with weak V/J assignments (E-value above 1e-6), missing CDR3, stop codons, out-of-frame junctions, or ambiguous translated residues were removed. V3J clonotypes were defined as sequences sharing the same inferred V gene, J gene, and CDR3 amino acid sequence. To compute the percentage overlap between repertoires, the number of shared unique clonotypes was divided by the size of the smaller repertoire. RTK rarefaction, the Chao1 estimator, and Recon v2.1 estimates of unobserved clonotypes were used to assess repertoire richness. For all TCRbeta clonotypes obtained by the gDNA method from several donors, generation probabilities were computed with OLGA. TCRdb holds this immuneACCESS table with in-frame rearrangements only. Some clones are missing; in checked studies, unresolved V genes explain under half, and the rest has no known cause. The V and J calls and clone size come from that table; D and trimming were worked out from the DNA. Within this sample are around 2,000,000 clones, with about 93% of them counted one time only. Jointly, the top ten make up roughly 1.8% of the sample.

A word on this clone: Its antigen specificity is not known. Within one base of it there is no much larger clone, and no base qualities were kept. Within the sample, other DNA sequences also encode this same CDR3.

The junction shows trimming of 4 bases on V and 3 bases on J, plus 8 bases between the germline ends. CDR3 length: 13 amino acids, cysteine to phenylalanine. The CDR3 DNA has 39 bases and is translated from base 1. As encoded in the germline V gene, CDR1 is MGHDK while CDR2 is SYGVNS. The source is a man aged 18 to 29 in good health. Some clones in this sample may be carry-over from other donors' samples. The receptor chain draws on TRBV25-1 and TRBJ2-3; TRBD2 might be the D gene, on 5 matching bases. The sequencing sample was made of naive CD8+ T cells from PBMCs. Explained via the paper, the cell subset or site label denotes: CD45RA+CCR7+. The base sequence is TGTGCCAGCAGTGGAACTAGTACAGATACGCAGTATTTT. It encodes CASSGTSTDTQYF.